This T cell receptor (beta chain) was recovered during a study of radiation and T cells in renal cell carcinoma. Concerning this clone itself: Its antigen is as yet unknown.

Only in-frame clones appear in the TCRdb table, and some are missing; sequencing was by immunoSEQ multiplex PCR. The top ten clones hold roughly 13% of a sample with about 150,000 clones, about 87% of them seen once. Time point denoted: blood 2 weeks post-SBRT. Treatment specified: 15 Gy SBRT to primary tumor, nephrectomy 4 weeks later. This renal cell carcinoma was of the clear cell type. Study findings and constraints: From baseline, blood top tumor clonotypes peaked at 2 weeks post-radiation. Pretreatment tumor biopsies were lacking, so baseline clonotypes are unknown.

Sequenced here: blood, sampled from a patient whose treatment included radiotherapy and nephrectomy. The TCR comes from a woman in her forties or fifties with renal cell carcinoma.

The DNA for the CDR3 is TGCGCCAGCAGCCAAGATCGAGTGGGGGGCCCAAGCAATCAGCCCCAGCATTTT. Amino acid sequence: CASSQDRVGGPSNQPQHF. The chain carries TRBV4-1 and TRBJ1-5, with TRBD1 as a possible D gene (6 bases). The V and J ends lost 0 bases and 1 base respectively, with 16 bases between them. Germline V gene data show CDR1 as MGHRA and CDR2 as YSYEKL. The CDR3 extends over 18 amino acids.